The entry that follows covers one T cell receptor beta chain sequence. J was trimmed by 1 base and V by 3 bases; bases with no gene match: 5. Germline V lookup: CDR1 KGHSH, CDR2 LQKENI. The CDR3 sequence is 15 residues long. The data derive from a study of cytomegalovirus exposure and HLA in healthy donors. The table came from immunoSEQ multiplex PCR; TCRdb's copy has only in-frame clones and leaves some out. The table shows 140,000 or so clones, with approximately 93% occurring only once. The TCR originated in a man aged 18 to 29 in good health and CMV-seronegative. The rearrangement uses TRBV18 and TRBJ1-1; 7 bases are a match to TRBD1. Sequenced material: PBMCs. The CDR3 is CASSPETGTNTEAFF. The DNA of the CDR3 is TGTGCCAGCTCACCTGAGACAGGGACGAACACTGAAGCTTTCTTT.